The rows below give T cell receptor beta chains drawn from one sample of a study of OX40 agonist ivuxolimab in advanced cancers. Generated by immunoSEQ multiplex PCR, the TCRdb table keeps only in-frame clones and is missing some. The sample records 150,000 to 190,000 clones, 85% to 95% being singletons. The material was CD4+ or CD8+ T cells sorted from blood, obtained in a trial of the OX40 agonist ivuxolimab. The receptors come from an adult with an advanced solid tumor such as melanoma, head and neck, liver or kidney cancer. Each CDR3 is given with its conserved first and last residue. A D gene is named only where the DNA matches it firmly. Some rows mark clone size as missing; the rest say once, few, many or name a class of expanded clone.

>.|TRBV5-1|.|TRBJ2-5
TGCGCCAGCAGCTCATCCGGGGTCCAAGAGACCCAGTACTTC
CASSSSGVQETQYF
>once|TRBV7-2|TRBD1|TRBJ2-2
TGTGCCAGCAGGCTTACAGGGGGTACCGGGGAGCTGTTTTTT
CASRLTGGTGELFF
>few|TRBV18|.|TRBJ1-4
TGTGCCAGCTCTACCGGGCCTCGGAATGAAAAACTGTTTTTT
CASSTGPRNEKLFF
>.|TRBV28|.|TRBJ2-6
TGTGCCAGCAGTAATCGTAAGGGACGCCCTCTCGGGGCCAACGTCCTGACTTTC
CASSNRKGRPLGANVLTF
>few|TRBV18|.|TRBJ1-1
TGTGCCAGCTCACCGAAACAGGAGGGCGAAGCTTTCTTT
CASSPKQEGEAFF
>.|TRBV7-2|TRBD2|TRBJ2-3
TGTGCCAGCAGGCAACTAGCGTCCTTAGTAGATACGCAGTATTTT
CASRQLASLVDTQYF
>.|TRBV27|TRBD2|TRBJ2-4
TGTGCCAGCAGTTCCTCGGGAGGGGATATGAGCAAAAACATTCAGTACTTC
CASSSSGGDMSKNIQYF
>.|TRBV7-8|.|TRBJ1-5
TGTGCCAGCAGCTTATCCCCCCTAGGCAGAGACAATCAGCCCCAGCATTTT
CASSLSPLGRDNQPQHF
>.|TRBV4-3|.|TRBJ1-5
TGCGCCAGCAGCCAACGGACGGGCAATCAGCCCCAGCATTTT
CASSQRTGNQPQHF
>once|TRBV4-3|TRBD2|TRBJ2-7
TGCGCCAGCAGCCTATCGACTAGCGGGATTTTGGAGCAGTACTTC
CASSLSTSGILEQYF
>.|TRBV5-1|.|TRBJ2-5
TGCGCCAGCAGCTTTAGCGACCTGTCGGGGACCCAGTACTTC
CASSFSDLSGTQYF
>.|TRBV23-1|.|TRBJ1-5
TGCGCCAGCAGTCAGGGGCGAGGGGTTAGCAATCAGCCCCAGCATTTT
CASSQGRGVSNQPQHF
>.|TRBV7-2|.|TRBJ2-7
TGTGCCAGCAGCTTTGGCGGGAACTCCTACGAGCAGTACTTC
CASSFGGNSYEQYF
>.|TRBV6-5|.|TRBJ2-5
TGTGCCAGCAGTTTCCCGGGGGAGACCCAGTACTTC
CASSFPGETQYF
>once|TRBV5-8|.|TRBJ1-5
TGTGCCAGCAGCTTGGCCAAGGCCGGTTCAACAGGTAACAATCAGCCCCAGCATTTT
CASSLAKAGSTGNNQPQHF
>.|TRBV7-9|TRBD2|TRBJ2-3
TGTGCCAGCAGCTACCGAATTTTAGCGGGAGGTGGTACAGATACGCAGTATTTT
CASSYRILAGGGTDTQYF
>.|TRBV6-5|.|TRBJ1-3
TGTGCCAGCATCCATAGGGGACTCAACACCATATATTTT
CASIHRGLNTIYF
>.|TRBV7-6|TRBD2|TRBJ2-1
TGTGCCAGCAGCCTCTCCGGGCTAGCGGGAGGCGAGCAGTTCTTC
CASSLSGLAGGEQFF
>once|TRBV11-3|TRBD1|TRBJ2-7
TGTGCCAGCAGCTTAGAGGGACAGGGAACAAACGAGCAGTACTTC
CASSLEGQGTNEQYF
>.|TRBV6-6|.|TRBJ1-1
TGTGCCAGCAGTCCCCACACCAGTGAAGCTTTCTTT
CASSPHTSEAFF
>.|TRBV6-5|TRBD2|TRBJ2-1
TGTGCCAGCAGGTGGGAGCGGGGCCTTGTGGATGAGCAGTTCTTC
CASRWERGLVDEQFF
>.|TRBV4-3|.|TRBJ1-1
TGCGCCAGCAGCCAAGAAGTTGATGGCAGGGCGGGTGAAGCTTTCTTT
CASSQEVDGRAGEAFF
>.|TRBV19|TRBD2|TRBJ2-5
TGTGCCAGTAGCACAAAATTAACGGGAGGGCCACAGACCCAGTACTTC
CASSTKLTGGPQTQYF
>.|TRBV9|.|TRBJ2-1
TGTGCCAGCAGCGTCAGGGAAATGGGCAATGAGCAGTTCTTC
CASSVREMGNEQFF
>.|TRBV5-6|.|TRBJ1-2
TGTGCCAGCAGCTTGCGTACAGGTGGCTACACCTTC
CASSLRTGGYTF
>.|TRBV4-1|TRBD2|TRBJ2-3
TGCGCCAGCAGCCTGTTAGCGGGAGGGCCTAGCACAGATACGCAGTATTTT
CASSLLAGGPSTDTQYF
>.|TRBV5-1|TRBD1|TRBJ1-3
TGCGCCAGCAGCTTGGATCTACAGGGGTTCTCTGGAAACACCATATATTTT
CASSLDLQGFSGNTIYF
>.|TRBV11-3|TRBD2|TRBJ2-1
TGTGCCAGCAGCACCCGGACTAGCGGGACTTACAATGAGCAGTTCTTC
CASSTRTSGTYNEQFF
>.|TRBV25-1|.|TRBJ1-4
TGTGCCAGCAGTGTGCGGGCATTCGGTGAAAAACTGTTTTTT
CASSVRAFGEKLFF
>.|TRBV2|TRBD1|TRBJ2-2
TGTGCCAGCATCGAACAGGGGCCCGGGGAGCTGTTTTTT
CASIEQGPGELFF
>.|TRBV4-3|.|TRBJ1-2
TGCGCCAGCAGCACCAGCCGGGATCATAACTATGGCTACACCTTC
CASSTSRDHNYGYTF
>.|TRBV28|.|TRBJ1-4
TGTGCCAGCAGTCTCCCCGAGGGCGCAAATGAAAAACTGTTTTTT
CASSLPEGANEKLFF
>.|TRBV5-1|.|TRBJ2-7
TGCGCCAGCAGCCCGGCGGCTAGCTCCTACGAGCAGTACTTC
CASSPAASSYEQYF